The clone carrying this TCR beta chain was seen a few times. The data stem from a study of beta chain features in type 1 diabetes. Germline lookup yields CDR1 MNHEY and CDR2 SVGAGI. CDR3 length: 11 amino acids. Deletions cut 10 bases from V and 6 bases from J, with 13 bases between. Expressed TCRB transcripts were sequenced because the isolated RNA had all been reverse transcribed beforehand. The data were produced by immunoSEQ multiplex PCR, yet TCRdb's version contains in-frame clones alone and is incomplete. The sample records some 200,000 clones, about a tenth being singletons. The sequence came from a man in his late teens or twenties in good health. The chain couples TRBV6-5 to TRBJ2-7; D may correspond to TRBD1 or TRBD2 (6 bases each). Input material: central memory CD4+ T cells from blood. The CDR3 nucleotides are TGTGCCATCGGGGGCGAAAGCGAGCAGTACTTC. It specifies CAIGGESEQYF.